A selection of T cell receptor beta chains follows, all from one sample in a study of blood T cells in healthy people across ages. TCRdb re-called the 5' RACE reads through MiXCR, storing one row per CDR3 protein. The sample yields roughly 1.7 million distinct CDR3 sequences, about 35% seen once. Material for sequencing was blood. The source of these receptors is a woman aged 25-40 years in good health. Both conserved end residues are part of each CDR3. D genes are given only for firm matches. Expanded clones are given a class, and other clones once, few, many or no size at all.

V	size	J	D	CDR3	DNA
TRBV29-1	many	TRBJ2-7	TRBD2	CSVSPAGVEQYF	TGCAGCGTTAGCCCAGCGGGAGTCGAGCAGTACTTC
TRBV28	-	TRBJ2-7	-	CASNQRDYEQYF	TGTGCCAGCAATCAGAGGGACTACGAGCAGTACTTC
TRBV5-1	many	TRBJ2-5	TRBD1	CASSLADGQGSSQYF	TGCGCCAGCAGCTTGGCCGACGGACAGGGCAGTTCGCAGTACTTC
TRBV7-9	-	TRBJ1-2	-	CASRPMGTTLVSYTF	TGTGCCAGCAGACCAATGGGCACGACTCTTGTAAGCTACACCTTC
TRBV6-1	few	TRBJ1-5	TRBD1	CASSEDTGGLNQPQHF	TGTGCCAGCAGTGAAGATACAGGGGGCTTAAATCAGCCCCAGCATTTT
TRBV13	-	TRBJ1-1	-	CASSPLGGGGNEAFF	TGTGCCAGCAGCCCACTCGGCGGGGGAGGTAATGAAGCTTTCTTT
TRBV12-3/TRBV12-4	few	TRBJ1-2	TRBD1	CASRGTGDLYGYTF	TGTGCCAGCAGGGGGACAGGGGACCTCTATGGCTACACCTTC
TRBV20-1	-	TRBJ2-7	TRBD2	CSARPAGANEQYF	TGCAGTGCTAGGCCAGCGGGAGCAAACGAGCAGTACTTC
TRBV29-1	-	TRBJ1-1	-	CSVATTRNTEAFF	TGCAGCGTTGCAACTACAAGGAACACTGAAGCTTTCTTT
TRBV4-1	few	TRBJ1-1	-	CASSQDQGGTEAFF	TGCGCCAGCAGCCAAGATCAAGGGGGCACTGAAGCTTTCTTT
TRBV28	-	TRBJ2-7	TRBD1	CASISDRSRSYEQYF	TGTGCCAGCATTTCGGACAGGTCTCGGTCCTACGAGCAGTACTTC
TRBV11-2	-	TRBJ2-7	-	CASSLVPGAREQYF	TGTGCCAGCAGCTTAGTTCCTGGCGCTCGGGAGCAGTACTTC
TRBV18	-	TRBJ1-5	-	CASSPPGGPSNQPQHF	TGTGCCAGCTCACCACCGGGTGGGCCTAGCAATCAGCCCCAGCATTTT
TRBV7-2	-	TRBJ1-1	-	CASSPYGNTEAFF	TGTGCCAGCAGCCCATACGGGAACACTGAAGCTTTCTTT
TRBV7-2	-	TRBJ2-5	TRBD1	CASSLARGQGPQETQYF	TGTGCCAGCAGCTTAGCTAGAGGACAGGGTCCCCAAGAGACCCAGTACTTC
TRBV4-1	-	TRBJ2-3	-	CASAQWTASTDTQYF	TGCGCCAGCGCCCAATGGACAGCTAGCACAGATACGCAGTATTTT
TRBV6-5	-	TRBJ1-1	TRBD1	CASSYRTGGLSNTEAFF	TGTGCCAGCAGTTACCGGACAGGGGGTCTCTCGAACACTGAAGCTTTCTTT
TRBV6-5	-	TRBJ2-2	-	CASSYSPEGRSGELFF	TGTGCCAGCAGTTACTCACCAGAGGGGCGGTCCGGGGAGCTGTTTTTT
TRBV2	once	TRBJ1-2	-	CASSETRARLRDYGYTF	TGTGCCAGCAGTGAAACCCGGGCTAGACTGAGGGACTATGGCTACACCTTC
TRBV25-1	many	TRBJ1-2	-	CASSARGDYGYTF	TGTGCCAGCAGTGCTAGGGGAGACTATGGCTACACCTTC
TRBV6-4	few	TRBJ1-4	-	CASREQGKKTEKLFF	TGTGCCAGCAGAGAACAGGGAAAGAAGACTGAAAAACTGTTTTTT
TRBV20-1	few	TRBJ2-5	-	CSYLDWGETQYF	TGCAGCTACCTAGACTGGGGGGAGACCCAGTACTTC
TRBV5-1	-	TRBJ2-1	-	CASSRSPGEGTYNEQFF	TGCGCCAGCAGCCGGTCGCCGGGAGAGGGGACCTACAATGAGCAGTTCTTC
TRBV6-5	once	TRBJ2-7	-	CASSYWGAREQYF	TGTGCCAGCAGTTACTGGGGGGCCCGGGAGCAGTACTTC
TRBV20-1	-	TRBJ2-5	-	CSAKSRARGETQYF	TGCAGTGCCAAATCCCGGGCCCGAGGGGAGACCCAGTACTTC
TRBV3-1	-	TRBJ1-2	-	CASSHSTGYTF	TGTGCCAGCAGCCACTCGACTGGCTACACCTTC
TRBV27	few	TRBJ1-5	-	CASRGGLAQHF	TGTGCCAGCAGGGGGGGGCTGGCCCAGCATTTT
TRBV7-2	few	TRBJ2-3	TRBD2	CASSLTVGVAGGPNTQYF	TGTGCCAGCAGCCTCACTGTGGGGGTAGCGGGGGGGCCGAATACGCAGTATTTT
TRBV6-5	many	TRBJ2-7	-	CASSSGRGEQYF	TGTGCCAGCAGTTCCGGTAGGGGCGAGCAGTACTTC
TRBV9	-	TRBJ1-5	-	CASSANVGQPQHF	TGTGCCAGCAGCGCCAACGTGGGTCAGCCCCAGCATTTT
TRBV5-6	few	TRBJ1-1	TRBD1	CASSPGTGGRGTEAFF	TGTGCCAGCAGCCCCGGGACAGGGGGCAGGGGCACTGAAGCTTTCTTT
TRBV7-9	-	TRBJ2-1	-	CASSLSRPEDEQFF	TGTGCCAGCAGCTTAAGTCGGCCCGAGGATGAGCAGTTCTTC
TRBV20-1	once	TRBJ1-5	-	CSARVGQGFSNQPQHF	TGCAGTGCTAGAGTTGGCCAGGGGTTCAGCAATCAGCCCCAGCATTTT
TRBV5-5	-	TRBJ1-2	-	CASSSSTGFNGYTF	TGTGCCAGCAGCAGCTCTACAGGGTTTAACGGCTACACCTTC
TRBV3-1	few	TRBJ1-2	-	CASKESGLLQGYTF	TGTGCCAGCAAAGAGTCGGGCCTCCTTCAGGGCTACACCTTC
TRBV3-1	-	TRBJ2-7	-	CASSTVGKGEQYF	TGTGCCAGCAGTACCGTCGGGAAGGGCGAGCAGTACTTC
TRBV3-1	few	TRBJ2-1	TRBD2	CASSPAGGPGNEQFF	TGTGCCAGCAGCCCCGCGGGAGGGCCGGGGAATGAGCAGTTCTTC
TRBV7-8	few	TRBJ1-2	-	CASSLGQKDYGYTF	TGTGCCAGCAGCTTAGGACAGAAAGACTATGGCTACACCTTC
TRBV29-1	-	TRBJ2-7	-	CSVVRGTNFEQYF	TGCAGCGTTGTTAGAGGGACAAACTTCGAGCAGTACTTC
TRBV7-9	-	TRBJ2-2	TRBD2	CASSGLAGSTGELFF	TGTGCCAGCAGCGGACTAGCGGGGAGCACCGGGGAGCTGTTTTTT
TRBV4-1	-	TRBJ1-2	TRBD1	CASSQDGVAGGISNYGYTF	TGCGCCAGCAGCCAAGACGGCGTGGCAGGGGGAATTAGCAACTATGGCTACACCTTC
TRBV6-1	-	TRBJ2-7	TRBD2	CASEVQRGPYEQYF	TGTGCAAGCGAGGTACAGCGGGGCCCCTACGAGCAGTACTTC
TRBV7-9	-	TRBJ2-5	TRBD1	CASSPYWTGGGETQYF	TGTGCCAGCAGCCCCTACTGGACAGGGGGCGGAGAGACCCAGTACTTC
TRBV10-3	-	TRBJ2-2	-	CAITDRARRNTGELFF	TGTGCCATAACGGACAGAGCTCGGCGGAACACCGGGGAGCTGTTTTTT
TRBV29-1	-	TRBJ1-2	TRBD1	CSVRGQGNYGYTF	TGCAGCGTTCGTGGACAGGGGAACTATGGCTACACCTTC
TRBV29-1	many	TRBJ2-7	-	CSVEEGGTSYEQYF	TGCAGCGTTGAAGAAGGGGGGACAAGTTACGAGCAGTACTTC
TRBV24-1	once	TRBJ2-2	TRBD2	CATSDTSGKDTGELFF	TGTGCCACCAGTGATACTAGCGGGAAGGACACCGGGGAGCTGTTTTTT
TRBV10-3	-	TRBJ2-3	TRBD1	CAISESKGQTTGTQYF	TGTGCCATCAGTGAGTCGAAGGGACAGACCACAGGTACGCAGTATTTT
TRBV18	many	TRBJ1-5	-	CASSPRGDSNQPQHF	TGTGCCAGCAGCCCCCGGGGCGATAGCAATCAGCCCCAGCATTTT
TRBV7-9	-	TRBJ2-5	TRBD2	CASSFETSGQETQYF	TGTGCCAGCAGCTTCGAGACTAGCGGCCAAGAGACCCAGTACTTC
TRBV29-1	few	TRBJ1-2	-	CSGGGANYGYTF	TGCAGCGGGGGGGGCGCTAACTATGGCTACACCTTC
TRBV6-5	many	TRBJ2-5	-	CASSYSGTQYF	TGTGCCAGCAGTTACTCGGGTACGCAGTACTTC
TRBV14	-	TRBJ2-3	-	CASSRLDIDTQYF	TGTGCCAGCAGCCGACTAGATATAGATACGCAGTATTTT
TRBV7-2	-	TRBJ1-4	-	CASSRDPGGVNEKLFF	TGTGCCAGCAGCCGAGACCCCGGGGGGGTTAATGAAAAACTGTTTTTT
TRBV27	many	TRBJ2-1	-	CASSSGREQFF	TGTGCCAGCAGTTCGGGAAGAGAGCAGTTCTTC
TRBV30	-	TRBJ2-7	TRBD1	CAWSGGRGLRYEQYF	TGTGCCTGGAGTGGGGGCAGGGGGCTAAGATACGAGCAGTACTTC
TRBV4-1	-	TRBJ2-2	-	CASSQEVYSNTGELFF	TGCGCCAGCAGCCAAGAAGTGTACTCGAACACCGGGGAGCTGTTTTTT
TRBV4-1	few	TRBJ2-7	TRBD1	CASSQVVTGTGYYEQYF	TGCGCCAGCAGCCAAGTCGTCACCGGGACAGGGTACTACGAGCAGTACTTC
TRBV29-1	-	TRBJ1-1	-	CSVESGHPNTEAFF	TGCAGCGTTGAGAGCGGACACCCGAACACTGAAGCTTTCTTT
TRBV3-1	few	TRBJ1-2	TRBD1	CASSFRTGSRYTF	TGTGCCAGCAGCTTCCGGACAGGTTCTCGCTACACCTTC